These 8 T cell receptor beta chains were all obtained from the same sample, sequenced in a study of cytomegalovirus exposure and HLA in healthy donors. PCR involved 60 Vbeta and 13 Jbeta primers. TCRdb's copy holds only in-frame clones and misses some; the assay was immunoSEQ multiplex PCR. The sample consists of about 150,000 clones, approximately 80% of them appearing once. Sequencing was done on a sample of PBMCs. All receptors derive from a woman aged 40 to 55 in good health and CMV-seropositive.

This clone was recorded a few times. This chain uses TRBV6-1 with TRBJ1-2, with unresolved D. The germline V gene has CDR1 MNHNS and CDR2 SASEGT. The CDR3 length is 13 residues. The V end was cut by 7 bases, the J end by 4 bases, with 13 bases between. The CDR3 nucleotides are TGTGCCAGCACCGTAGAAAACGGCTATGGCTACACCTTC. Amino acids: CASTVENGYGYTF.

The chain combines TRBV7-6 with TRBJ2-1, with D maybe TRBD2 (6 bases). This CDR3 spans 14 amino acids. Germline CDR1 reads SGHVS; CDR2 reads FNYEAQ. Trimming shortened V by 5 bases and J by 6 bases, and 14 bases separated the two germline ends. The CDR3 bases are TGTGCCAGCAGCCAAGGAGGGCTGACCAATGAGCAGTTCTTC. Amino acids: CASSQGGLTNEQFF. Combining the CDR3 with reference TRBV7-6 and TRBJ2-1 gives the whole variable domain GAGVSQSPRYKVTKRGQDVALRCDPISGHVSLYWYRQALGQGPEFLTYFNYEAQQDKSGLPNDRFSAERPEGSISTLTIQRTEQRDSAMYRCASSQGGLTNEQFFGPGTRLTVL.

The chain combines TRBV5-1 with TRBJ2-3; TRBD2 matches at 9 bases. J gave up 1 base and V 4 bases, and 7 bases lay outside the gene matches. CDR1 and CDR2 (germline): SGHRS, YFSETQ. CDR3 length equals 16 residues. As DNA, the CDR3 is TGCGCCAGCAGCCGAATAGCGGGGGCCGGCACAGATACGCAGTATTTT. This gives the protein CASSRIAGAGTDTQYF.

This sequence joins TRBV9 and TRBJ1-2; 7 bases fit TRBD1. The CDR3 is 15 residues long. Trimming removed 4 bases from V and 4 bases from J; junction bases left unmatched: 10. Germline V gene sequence: CDR1 SGDLS, CDR2 YYNGEE. For the CDR3, the DNA is TGTGCCAGCAGCAACCTAGGGGGGACAGTCTATGGCTACACCTTC. Protein sequence: CASSNLGGTVYGYTF.

The chain joins TRBV2 to TRBJ1-4; TRBD1 might be the D (6 bases). V shed 4 bases and J shed 7 bases, with 13 bases lying between them. CDR1 and CDR2 (germline): SNHLY, FYNNEI. The CDR3 is 14 amino acids. The CDR3: CASSAGGRTEKLFF. DNA of the CDR3: TGTGCCAGCAGTGCCGGGGGGCGGACTGAAAAACTGTTTTTT.

This clone occurred a few times. V usage is TRBV4-2 and J usage is TRBJ1-2, with 7 bases matching TRBD1. V lost 4 bases, J lost 4 bases, and 9 bases stayed unmatched. The CDR3 runs to 15 residues. Germline V gene lookup returns CDR1 LGHNA and CDR2 YNFKEQ. CDR3 DNA: TGTGCCAGCAGCCCCACAGGGGTTGACAGCTATGGCTACACCTTC. This gives the protein CASSPTGVDSYGYTF.

This clone was seen just once. Here the CDR3 DNA reads TGTGCCAGCGAAGACGGAGGCCTGGATGGGGCCAACGTCCTGACTTTC. It codes for CASEDGGLDGANVLTF. The V gene is TRBV6-6, the J gene TRBJ2-6; D might be TRBD2 (5 bases). The germline V gene has CDR1 MNHNY and CDR2 SVGAGI (reference sequence). The CDR3 spans 16 residues. The V gene lost 8 bases and the J gene lost 3 bases, with 17 bases spanning the gap.

This rearrangement joins TRBV10-3 to TRBJ2-1; D might be TRBD2 (6 bases). The CDR3 contains 13 residues. CDR1 and CDR2 from the germline V gene are ENHRY and SYGVKD. V lost 10 bases to trimming and J lost 2 bases, with 12 bases between them. The CDR3, as DNA: TGTGCCAGCTTGCGGGGTCCCTACAATGAGCAGTTCTTC. Its protein is CASLRGPYNEQFF.